This T cell receptor beta chain originates from a study of blood T cell repertoires in COVID-19. The study counted Cohort 3 donors as recovered given two negative PCRs, clearance, or symptom resolution. Sequenced by immunoSEQ multiplex PCR; TCRdb stores in-frame clones only, minus some. The sample consists of more than 300,000 clones, 70% to 90% of them appearing once. Trimming removed 6 bases from V and 2 bases from J; junction bases left unmatched: 6. The CDR3 spans 15 residues. Germline V gene data show CDR1 as LNHDA and CDR2 as SQIVND (reference sequence). The TCR was taken from a man younger than 45 who had recovered from COVID-19. The rearrangement links TRBV19 to TRBJ2-1; 8 nucleotides line up with TRBD2. The source material was PBMCs or T cells enriched from blood (not recorded which). The DNA for the CDR3 is TGTGCCAGTAGGATCGGGGGGGCCGCCTACAATGAGCAGTTCTTC. Amino acid sequence: CASRIGGAAYNEQFF.